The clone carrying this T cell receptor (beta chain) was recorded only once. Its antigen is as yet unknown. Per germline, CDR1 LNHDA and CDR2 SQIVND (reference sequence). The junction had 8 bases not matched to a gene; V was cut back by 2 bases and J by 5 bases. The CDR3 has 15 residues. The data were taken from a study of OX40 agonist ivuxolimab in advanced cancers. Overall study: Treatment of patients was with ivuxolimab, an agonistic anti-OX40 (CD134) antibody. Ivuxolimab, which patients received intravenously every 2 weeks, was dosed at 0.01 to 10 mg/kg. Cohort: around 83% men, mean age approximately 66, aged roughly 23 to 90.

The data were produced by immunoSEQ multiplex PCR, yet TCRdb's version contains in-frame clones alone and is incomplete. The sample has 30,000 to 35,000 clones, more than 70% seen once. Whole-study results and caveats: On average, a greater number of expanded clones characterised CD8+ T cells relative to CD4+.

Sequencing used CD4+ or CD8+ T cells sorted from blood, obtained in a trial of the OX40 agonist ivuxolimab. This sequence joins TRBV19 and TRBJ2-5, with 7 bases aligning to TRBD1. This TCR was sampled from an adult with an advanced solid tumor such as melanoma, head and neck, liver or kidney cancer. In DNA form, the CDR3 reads TGTGCCAGTAGTATAAAACAGGGGCTCGGGGAGACCCAGTACTTC. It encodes CASSIKQGLGETQYF.